This T cell receptor (beta chain) comes out of a study of cytomegalovirus exposure and HLA in healthy donors. About the research overall: Ancestry clustering placed about 86% of 350 to 500 genotyped donors in the Caucasian-associated cluster. Study results and limitations: Trimming of TCR beta V- and J-genes showed a link, identified in a later analysis, to a missense DCLRE1C variant.

Primers for the PCR totalled 60 Vbeta and 13 Jbeta. Assay: immunoSEQ multiplex PCR; the TCRdb copy retains only in-frame clones and omits some. The repertoire has some 180,000 clones, approximately 86% of them found once; the top ten carry around 1%. This CDR3 has 14 amino acids. V was trimmed by 4 bases and J by 7 bases, leaving 11 bases between them. Germline CDR1 is MDHEN and CDR2 is SYDVKM. Worth noting for this clone: The antigen is unknown.

The chain recombines TRBV28 with TRBJ1-6, with a possible D match to TRBD1 (5 bases). Sequencing input: PBMCs. This receptor was obtained from a boy younger than 10 in good health and CMV-seronegative. This CDR3 reads CASSSPGGNSPLHF. Written as DNA, the CDR3 is TGTGCCAGCAGTTCCCCGGGGGGGAATTCACCCCTCCACTTT. The full variable domain, completed using reference TRBV28 and TRBJ1-6, is DVKVTQSSRYLVKRTGEKVFLECVQDMDHENMFWYRQDPGLGLRLIYFSYDVKMKEKGDIPEGYSVSREKKERFSLILESASTNQTSMYLCASSSPGGNSPLHFGNGTRLTVT.